The 30 T cell receptor beta chains in this list originate from one sample, sequenced in a study of response to subunit inactivated influenza vaccine. TCRdb analysed the RT-PCR reads with MiXCR anew, one entry per CDR3 protein. The sample lists 500,000 to 600,000 distinct CDR3 sequences; about 11% were seen once. The sample here was PBMCs from blood, taken on the day of vaccination. All receptors come from a man over 45 who received an inactivated influenza vaccine.

This clonotype has more than one count but fewer than ten. The J gene is TRBJ2-7, the V gene TRBV13, with 7 nucleotides matching TRBD1. The CDR3 has 14 amino acids. Germline trimming cut 3 bases from V and 3 bases from J; bases unmatched to any gene: 5. CDR1 PRHDT and CDR2 FYEKMQ come from the germline V gene (reference sequence). In nucleotides, the CDR3 is TGTGCCAGCAGCTTTCAAGGGGGCTACTACGAGCAGTACTTC. As protein: CASSFQGGYYEQYF.

Only a few counts were recorded for this clonotype. The chain recombines TRBV5-1 with TRBJ2-7; TRBD1 is a possible D gene (5 bases). Germline CDR1 reads SGHRS; CDR2 reads YFSETQ. The CDR3 is made up of 15 amino acids. Deletions cut 0 bases from V and 4 bases from J, with 14 bases between. The CDR3 sequence is CASSLAGQGLYEQYF. In DNA, the CDR3 is TGCGCCAGCAGCTTGGCCGGCCAGGGTTTATACGAGCAGTACTTC. Full variable domain (missing parts from reference TRBV5-1 and TRBJ2-7): KAGVTQTPRYLIKTRGQQVTLSCSPISGHRSVSWYQQTPGQGLQFLFEYFSETQRNKGNFPGRFSGRQFSNSRSEMNVSTLELGDSALYLCASSLAGQGLYEQYFGPGTRLTVT.

The sample holds many counts of this clonotype. The chain carries TRBV5-1 and TRBJ2-6; D gene uncertain. The V and J ends lost 0 bases and 2 bases respectively, with 12 bases between them. The CDR3 spans 17 residues. CDR1 is SGHRS and CDR2 is YFSETQ in the germline V gene. The CDR3 sequence: CASSLEGTTTGANVLTF. For the CDR3, the DNA is TGCGCCAGCAGCTTGGAGGGCACAACTACTGGGGCCAACGTCCTGACTTTC.

The chain links TRBV7-2 to TRBJ2-1, with 7 bases lining up with TRBD1. With 1 base clipped from V and 5 bases from J, the junction kept 2 bases outside the gene matches. The length of the CDR3 is 14 residues. Germline assignment: CDR1 SGHTA and CDR2 FQGNSA. The DNA of the CDR3 is TGTGCCAGCAGCTTAGAGGGGGCCCACAATGAGCAGTTCTTC. Translating it yields CASSLEGAHNEQFF.

The rearrangement uses TRBV12-3 or TRBV12-4 and TRBJ2-3; D might be TRBD2 (5 bases). CDR3 length: 15 residues. V shed 4 bases and J shed 2 bases, with 13 bases lying between them. CDR3 residues: CASSSLAPLTDTQYF. The CDR3 nucleotides read TGTGCCAGCAGTTCCCTAGCTCCCCTCACAGATACGCAGTATTTT.

The chain employs TRBV20-1 and TRBJ2-7; perhaps TRBD1 as D (5 bases). This CDR3 has 13 amino acids. Trimming shortened V by 3 bases and J by 1 base, and 10 bases separated the two germline ends. Germline CDR1 reads DFQATT; CDR2 reads SNEGSKA (reference sequence). The CDR3 region has the DNA TGCAGTGCTAGTGGGGCCCGATCCTACGAGCAGTACTTC. This encodes CSASGARSYEQYF.

V gene TRBV24-1 combines with J gene TRBJ2-1; TRBD1 matches 7 bases. Germline assignment: CDR1 KGHDR and CDR2 SFDVKD. The J segment lost 6 bases and the V segment lost 4 bases, leaving 2 bases of the junction unmatched. The CDR3 runs to 13 residues. The CDR3 nucleotides read TGTGCCACCAGTGACGACAGGGTCAATGAGCAGTTCTTC. As protein: CATSDDRVNEQFF.

V is TRBV6-2 or TRBV6-3 and J is TRBJ2-1; D remains unclear. The CDR3 has 15 residues. Trimming took 6 bases from V and 5 from J, leaving 17 bases between them. Germline-derived CDR1 and CDR2 are MNHEY and SVGEGT. This chain's CDR3 is CASSRRVGSHNEQFF. In DNA, the CDR3 is TGTGCCAGCAGCCGACGGGTCGGCAGCCACAATGAGCAGTTCTTC.

This clonotype was counted only a few times. The V and J genes are TRBV19 and TRBJ2-1, with 9 bases aligning to TRBD2. With 3 bases clipped from V and 1 base from J, the junction kept 1 base outside the gene matches. The germline CDR1 and CDR2 sequences are LNHDA and SQIVND (reference sequence). This CDR3 has 15 residues. The CDR3 region has the DNA TGTGCCAGTAGTATCGGACTAGCGTCCTACAATGAGCAGTTCTTC. Translating gives CASSIGLASYNEQFF.

This clonotype was counted a few times. V gene TRBV12-3 or TRBV12-4 combines with J gene TRBJ1-2; 7 bases are shared with TRBD1. V lost 6 bases and J lost 6; bases outside the gene matches: 7. This CDR3 spans 13 amino acids. The CDR3, as DNA: TGTGCCAGCAGCCGAAACCAGGGGGATGGCTACACCTTC. Amino acids: CASSRNQGDGYTF.

In this sample, this clonotype turned up a few times. CDR3 region: CASSLASRRGTGELFF. CDR3 bases: TGCGCCAGCAGCTTGGCCTCTAGGCGGGGCACCGGGGAGCTGTTTTTT. The rearrangement links TRBV5-1 to TRBJ2-2; tentative D call: TRBD2 (6 bases). The CDR3 is 16 residues long. Germline V CDR1 and CDR2: SGHRS, YFSETQ. V lost 0 bases and J 4 bases, leaving 13 bases between the germline ends.

This clonotype came up a few times. In nucleotides, the CDR3 is TGTGCCAGCAGTTTCGCTGGGCAGATTCACAATGAGCAGTTCTTC. It translates to CASSFAGQIHNEQFF. The chain employs TRBV12-3 or TRBV12-4 and TRBJ2-1; D gene uncertain. The germline V and J ends were trimmed by 3 bases and 5 bases, with 14 bases remaining between them. This CDR3 comprises 15 residues.

The V call is TRBV7-9, the J call TRBJ2-1; a possible D gene is TRBD2 (6 bases). The germline gives CDR1 SEHNR, CDR2 FQNEAQ (reference sequence). V lost 4 bases, J lost 1 base, and 11 bases lay in between. This CDR3 contains 15 residues. In DNA form, the CDR3 reads TGTGCCAGCAGCTCGCCGGGAGTGTCCTACAATGAGCAGTTCTTC. The encoded protein is CASSSPGVSYNEQFF.

This clonotype has just a few counts. The chain carries TRBV12-3 or TRBV12-4 and TRBJ1-2, with TRBD1 matching 8 bases. The CDR3 length is 14 residues. The junction had 6 bases not matched to a gene; V was cut back by 1 base and J by 8 bases. CDR3 DNA sequence: TGTGCCAGCAGTTTAGGACAGGGGATCAGGGGCTACACCTTC. This gives the protein CASSLGQGIRGYTF.

The chain employs TRBV5-1 and TRBJ2-7; D possibly matches TRBD1 or TRBD2 (5 bases each). In germline, CDR1 is SGHRS, CDR2 YFSETQ. The ends were cut back, 3 bases at V and 3 bases at J, with 10 bases in the middle. The CDR3 is 13 amino acids. CDR3 DNA sequence: TGCGCCAGCAGCTGGAGTGGGGGCTACGAGCAGTACTTC. Its translation is CASSWSGGYEQYF. Filled out from reference TRBV5-1 and TRBJ2-7, the complete variable domain reads KAGVTQTPRYLIKTRGQQVTLSCSPISGHRSVSWYQQTPGQGLQFLFEYFSETQRNKGNFPGRFSGRQFSNSRSEMNVSTLELGDSALYLCASSWSGGYEQYFGPGTRLTVT.

This clonotype was counted between two and nine times. This chain links TRBV27 with TRBJ2-1, with 9 bases lining up with TRBD2. Germline loops: CDR1 MNHEY, CDR2 SMNVEV (reference sequence). The CDR3 is made up of 16 amino acids. The J segment lost 14 bases and the V segment lost 2 bases, leaving 16 bases of the junction unmatched. CDR3 nucleotides: TGTGCCAGCAGTTTAATTGGGCGGGAGGGCTCCTTACGAGAGTTCTTC. This gives the protein CASSLIGREGSLREFF.

The rearrangement uses TRBV10-3 and TRBJ2-1, with TRBD2 matching over 12 bases. V gave up 6 bases and J gave up 6 bases; unmatched junction bases: 3. The CDR3 loop spans 14 amino acids. Germline CDR1 is ENHRY and CDR2 is SYGVKD. DNA of the CDR3: TGTGCCATCAGCCTAGCGGGAGGGGGCAATGAGCAGTTCTTC. This encodes CAISLAGGGNEQFF.

This clonotype was seen a few times. CDR3 protein: CASSLQGVNTEAFF. CDR3 nucleotides: TGCGCCAGCAGCTTGCAGGGGGTAAACACTGAAGCTTTCTTT. The chain recombines TRBV5-1 with TRBJ1-1; 7 bases match TRBD1. V was clipped by 1 base and J by 2 bases; unmatched bases: 2. The CDR3 is made up of 14 amino acids. CDR1 and CDR2 (germline): SGHRS, YFSETQ. Full variable domain (outside the CDR3, taken from reference TRBV5-1 and TRBJ1-1): KAGVTQTPRYLIKTRGQQVTLSCSPISGHRSVSWYQQTPGQGLQFLFEYFSETQRNKGNFPGRFSGRQFSNSRSEMNVSTLELGDSALYLCASSLQGVNTEAFFGQGTRLTVV.

This clonotype occurred many times. CDR3 residues: CASSLARDGYTF. DNA of the CDR3: TGTGCCAGCAGCCTAGCAAGGGATGGCTACACCTTC. The chain joins TRBV3-1 to TRBJ1-2; no clear D. The CDR3 has 12 amino acids. V was clipped by 4 bases and J by 6 bases, with 9 bases between them. Germline V CDR1 and CDR2: LGHDT, YNNKEL (reference sequence).

The chain uses TRBV6-2 or TRBV6-3 and TRBJ2-1; D perhaps matches TRBD2 (7 bases). Between the trimmed V and J ends, which lost 1 base and 0 bases, there was a span of 25 bases. Germline V gene sequence: CDR1 MNHEY, CDR2 SVGEGT. The CDR3 sequence is 21 residues long. CDR3 region: CASSYWGLAPEGGSSYNEQFF. The DNA of the CDR3 is TGTGCCAGCAGTTACTGGGGTCTAGCACCCGAGGGGGGGAGCTCCTACAATGAGCAGTTCTTC.

This clonotype was picked up a small number of times. The chain has TRBV11-2 and TRBJ2-2; possible D gene TRBD2, 5 bases. The CDR3 runs to 14 residues. V lost 4 bases and J 7 bases, leaving 13 bases between the germline ends. Looked up from germline, CDR1 is SGHAT and CDR2 is FQNNGV. This chain's CDR3 is CASSSWAAGGELFF. Written as DNA, the CDR3 is TGTGCCAGCAGCTCTTGGGCTGCGGGCGGGGAGCTGTTTTTT.

V usage is TRBV7-8 and J usage is TRBJ1-1; 7 nucleotides agree with TRBD1. This CDR3 has 14 amino acids. Germline values: CDR1 SGHVS, CDR2 FQNEAQ. V trimming: 5 bases; J trimming: 4 bases; junction bases outside the gene matches: 7. CDR3 nucleotide sequence: TGTGCCAGCAGCGCTGACAGGGTGAGCACTGAAGCTTTCTTT. It specifies CASSADRVSTEAFF.

Many counts were recorded for this clonotype. V usage is TRBV6-5 and J usage is TRBJ2-7; D remains unclear. The CDR3 consists of 11 residues. Trimming took off 0 bases at V and 6 bases at J, with 3 bases between the two ends. The germline V gene encodes CDR1 MNHEY and CDR2 SVGAGI. In DNA, the CDR3 is TGTGCCAGCAGTTACTCAGCCGAGCAGTACTTC. The encoded protein is CASSYSAEQYF.

This clonotype was observed many times. The chain uses TRBV6-1 and TRBJ1-6; 7 bases fit TRBD1. Germline V gene sequence: CDR1 MNHNS, CDR2 SASEGT. The CDR3 has 15 amino acids. V trimming: 4 bases; J trimming: 7 bases; junction bases outside the gene matches: 7. In nucleotides, the CDR3 is TGTGCCAGCAGTGTTCGACAGGGTGGGAATTCACCCCTCCACTTT. Translating it yields CASSVRQGGNSPLHF.

This clonotype was counted ten times or more. The chain carries TRBV24-1 and TRBJ2-5, with 8 bases identical to TRBD1. Germline values: CDR1 KGHDR, CDR2 SFDVKD. V shed 5 bases and J 0 bases; nucleotides not matched to a gene: 4. The CDR3 is 15 amino acids. The CDR3: CATSAGGLYQETQYF. CDR3 DNA sequence: TGTGCCACCAGTGCAGGGGGCCTGTACCAAGAGACCCAGTACTTC.

J is TRBJ2-7 and V is TRBV12-3 or TRBV12-4, with D possibly being TRBD1 (6 bases). The CDR3 sequence is 14 residues long. Trimming took off 5 bases at V and 3 bases at J, with 14 bases between the two ends. The CDR3 nucleotides read TGTGCCAGCAGTACCCGGCCGGGACACTACGAGCAGTACTTC. This codes for CASSTRPGHYEQYF.

The chain employs TRBV9 and TRBJ2-1; 7 nucleotides align to TRBD2. Per the germline V gene, CDR1 is SGDLS and CDR2 is YYNGEE. The CDR3 runs 15 residues. Unmatched junction bases numbered 5, after V lost 3 bases and J lost 2 bases. The CDR3 loop reads CASSAWTRTYNEQFF. The CDR3, as DNA: TGTGCCAGCAGCGCCTGGACTAGGACCTACAATGAGCAGTTCTTC. Looking up the rest from reference TRBV9 and TRBJ2-1 gives the full variable domain: DSGVTQTPKHLITATGQRVTLRCSPRSGDLSVYWYQQSLDQGLQFLIQYYNGEERAKGNILERFSAQQFPDLHSELNLSSLELGDSALYFCASSAWTRTYNEQFFGPGTRLTVL.

This clonotype was recorded a few times. The CDR3 DNA sequence: TGCAGTGCTGGCTTCCAGGCAAGGGGAACTGAAGCTTTCTTT. Translation gives CSAGFQARGTEAFF. The chain is built from TRBV20-1 and TRBJ1-1; the D gene is possibly TRBD1 (5 bases). Trimming shortened V by 5 bases and J by 5 bases, and 18 bases separated the two germline ends. The germline V gene encodes CDR1 DFQATT and CDR2 SNEGSKA (reference sequence). CDR3 length: 14 amino acids.

This clonotype was seen a few times. This sequence joins TRBV4-1 and TRBJ1-1; maybe TRBD1 (5 bases). V was shortened by 3 bases and J by 5 bases, with 13 bases between the two germline ends. Germline-derived CDR1 and CDR2 are MGHRA and YSYEKL. This CDR3 is built from 14 residues. CDR3 DNA: TGCGCCAGCAGCCATTACGACAGAGGGACTGAAGCTTTCTTT. This encodes CASSHYDRGTEAFF.

In its sample, this clonotype was seen many times. The CDR3 loop is CASSPGMGPYNEQFF. In DNA form, the CDR3 reads TGTGCCAGCAGTCCCGGGATGGGACCTTACAATGAGCAGTTCTTC. This chain uses TRBV6-1 with TRBJ2-1; either TRBD1 or TRBD2 may fit D (5 bases each). Germline V gene lookup returns CDR1 MNHNS and CDR2 SASEGT. The V end was cut by 5 bases, the J end by 4 bases, with 15 bases between. The CDR3 is 15 amino acids.